This T cell receptor beta chain emerged from a study of cytomegalovirus exposure and HLA in healthy donors. Study overall: Sequencing of around 200 million T cells in an earlier analysis found 100 million to 140 million unique TCR beta sequences.

Trimming removed 3 bases at V and 14 bases at J, with 11 bases between. Germline V gives CDR1 LNHDA, CDR2 SQIVND (reference sequence). The CDR3 length is 11 residues. This clone was seen repeatedly, ten times or more. The antigen is undetermined. The PCR was carried out with 60 Vbeta primers and 13 Jbeta primers. Produced via immunoSEQ multiplex PCR; TCRdb's table is partial and in-frame only. The data hold 140,000 to 150,000 clones, with approximately 80% observed a single time. Study-level results: Excluded were some V segments that proved indistinguishable, including TRBV6-2 and TRBV6-3. According to the study, 180 or so TCR beta chains were cytomegalovirus-associated. Certain sequence variants were highly shared and formed a cluster, and this cluster was likely a sequencing artifact.

Sequencing input: PBMCs. This receptor was taken from a male donor in good health and CMV-seronegative. This sequence joins TRBV19 and TRBJ2-1; D perhaps matches TRBD1 (5 bases). CDR3 protein: CASSMGLDEFF. Written as DNA, the CDR3 is TGTGCCAGTAGTATGGGGCTAGACGAGTTCTTC. Using reference TRBV19 and TRBJ2-1 for the parts outside the CDR3, the full variable domain is DGGITQSPKYLFRKEGQNVTLSCEQNLNHDAMYWYRQDPGQGLRLIYYSQIVNDFQKGDIAEGYSVSREKKESFPLTVTSAQKNPTAFYLCASSMGLDEFFGPGTRLTVL.